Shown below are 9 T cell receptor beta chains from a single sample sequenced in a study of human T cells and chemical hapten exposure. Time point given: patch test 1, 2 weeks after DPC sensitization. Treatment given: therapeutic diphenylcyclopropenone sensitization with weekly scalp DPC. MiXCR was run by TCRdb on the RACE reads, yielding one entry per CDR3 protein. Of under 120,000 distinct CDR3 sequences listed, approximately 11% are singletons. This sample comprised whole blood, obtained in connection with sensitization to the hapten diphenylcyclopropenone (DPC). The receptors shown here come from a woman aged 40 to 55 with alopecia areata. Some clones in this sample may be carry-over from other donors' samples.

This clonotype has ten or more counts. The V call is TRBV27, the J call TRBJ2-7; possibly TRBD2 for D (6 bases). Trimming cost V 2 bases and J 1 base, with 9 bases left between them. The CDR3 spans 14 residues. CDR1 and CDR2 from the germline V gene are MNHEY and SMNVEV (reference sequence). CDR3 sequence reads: CASSLDGGSYEQYF. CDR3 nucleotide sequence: TGTGCCAGCAGTTTAGATGGGGGGTCCTACGAGCAGTACTTC.

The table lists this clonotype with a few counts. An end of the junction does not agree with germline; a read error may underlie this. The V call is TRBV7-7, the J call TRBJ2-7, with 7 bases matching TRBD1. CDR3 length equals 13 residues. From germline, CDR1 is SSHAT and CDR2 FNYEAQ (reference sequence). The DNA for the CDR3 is TGTGCTAGCAGCTTAGACAGGGCTGCCGAGCAGTACTTC. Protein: CASSLDRAAEQYF. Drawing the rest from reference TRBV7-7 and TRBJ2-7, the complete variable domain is GAGVSQSPRYKVTKRGQDVTLRCDPISSHATLYWYQQALGQGPEFLTYFNYEAQPDKSGLPSDRFSAERPEGSISTLTIQRTEQRDSAMYRCASSLDRAAEQYFGPGTRLTVT.

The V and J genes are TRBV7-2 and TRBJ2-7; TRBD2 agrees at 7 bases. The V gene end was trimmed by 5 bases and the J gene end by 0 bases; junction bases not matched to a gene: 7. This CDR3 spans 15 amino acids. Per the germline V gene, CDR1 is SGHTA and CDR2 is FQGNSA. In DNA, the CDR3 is TGTGCCAGCAGCGCAGAGCGGGGCAGCTCCTACGAGCAGTACTTC. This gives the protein CASSAERGSSYEQYF.

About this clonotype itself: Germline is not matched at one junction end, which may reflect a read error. The CDR3 loop is CSATATWDEKLFF. The CDR3 bases are TGTAGTGCTACCGCAACCTGGGATGAAAAACTGTTTTTT. The chain couples TRBV20-1 to TRBJ1-4; D uncertain. The CDR3 has 13 amino acids. Germline V gives CDR1 DFQATT, CDR2 SNEGSKA (reference sequence).

Here the CDR3 DNA reads TGTGCCAGCAGCCATGGACACACGGGGGGGAATGAGCAGTTCTTC. This translates into CASSHGHTGGNEQFF. The chain couples TRBV7-2 to TRBJ2-1; TRBD2 aligns across 8 bases. J gave up 7 bases and V 5 bases, and 10 bases lay outside the gene matches. CDR1 is SGHTA and CDR2 is FQGNSA in the germline V gene. This CDR3 has 15 amino acids.

The CDR3: CATSDGGQGDTEAFF. The CDR3 DNA follows: TGTGCCACCAGTGATGGGGGACAGGGTGACACTGAAGCTTTCTTT. This rearrangement joins TRBV24-1 to TRBJ1-1, with 9 positions matching TRBD1. J lost 3 bases, V lost 3 bases, and 4 bases had no gene match. This CDR3 contains 15 residues. Germline CDR1 is KGHDR and CDR2 is SFDVKD.

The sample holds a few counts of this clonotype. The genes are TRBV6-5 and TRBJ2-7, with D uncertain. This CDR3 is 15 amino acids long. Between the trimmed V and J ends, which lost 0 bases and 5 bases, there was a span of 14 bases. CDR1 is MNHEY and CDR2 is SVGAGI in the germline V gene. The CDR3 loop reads CASSYSFGRVHEQYF. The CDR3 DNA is TGTGCCAGCAGTTACTCGTTCGGCCGGGTCCACGAGCAGTACTTC.

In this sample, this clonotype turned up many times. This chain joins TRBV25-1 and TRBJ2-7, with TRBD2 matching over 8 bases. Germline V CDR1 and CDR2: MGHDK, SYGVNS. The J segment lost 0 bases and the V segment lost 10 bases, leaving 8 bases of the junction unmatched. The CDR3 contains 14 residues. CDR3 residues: CATTPGGVSYEQYF. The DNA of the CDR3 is TGTGCCACCACACCGGGGGGGGTCTCCTACGAGCAGTACTTC.

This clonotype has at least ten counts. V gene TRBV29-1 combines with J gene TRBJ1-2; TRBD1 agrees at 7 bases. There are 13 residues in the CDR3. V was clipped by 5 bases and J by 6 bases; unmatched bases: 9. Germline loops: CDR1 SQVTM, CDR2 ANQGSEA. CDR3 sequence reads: CSVQSRGPNGYTF. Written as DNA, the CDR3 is TGCAGCGTTCAAAGTAGGGGGCCGAATGGCTACACCTTC.